Listed below are T cell receptor beta chains from one sample, sequenced in a study of CD8+ T cells in alopecia areata. Here immunoSEQ multiplex PCR was the method, and the copy in TCRdb shows in-frame clones only, minus some. Here the sample spans 90,000 to 150,000 clones, more than 40% being singletons. Sequencing was performed on CD4+ T cells sorted from blood, taken at week 4, from a patient treated with tofacitinib. These receptors all stem from a human donor with alopecia areata. Each CDR3 is given with its conserved first and last residue. A D gene is named only where the DNA matches it firmly. Some rows mark clone size as missing; the rest say once, few, many or name a class of expanded clone.

TRBD2	NA	TRBJ2-7	TRBV5-1	12	TGCGCCAGCAGCAGCGGGGGGCGCGAGCAGTACTTC	CASSSGGREQYF
NA	NA	TRBJ1-4	TRBV2	14	TGTGCCAGCAGTGATCACAGGGTTAATGAAAAACTGTTTTTT	CASSDHRVNEKLFF
TRBD2	NA	TRBJ2-3	TRBV4-1	18	TGCGCCAGCAGCCATCGTGGGAGGGCCGTAAAAAGCACAGATACGCAGTATTTT	CASSHRGRAVKSTDTQYF
NA	NA	TRBJ1-1	TRBV29-1	12	TGCAGCGTTGTCACTAACAGTTATGAAGCTTTCTTT	CSVVTNSYEAFF
TRBD2	few	TRBJ2-7	TRBV7-8	14	TGTGCCAGCAGCTCCCTAGCGGGATTTTGGGAGCAGTACTTC	CASSSLAGFWEQYF
NA	once	TRBJ1-5	TRBV30	13	TGTGCCTGGAGTGTAGGTAGCAATCAGCCCCAGCATTTT	CAWSVGSNQPQHF
NA	once	TRBJ2-5	TRBV30	15	TGTGCCTGGAGTGTAAATTTGGCGGGTAGAGAGACCCAGTACTTC	CAWSVNLAGRETQYF
NA	NA	TRBJ2-1	TRBV29-1	15	TGCAGCGTTCCCCCCCCAGCGGGCTACTACAATGAGCAGTTCTTC	CSVPPPAGYYNEQFF
NA	NA	TRBJ2-3	TRBV30	13	TGTGCCTGGAGCGCAAGTAGGATAGATACGCAGTATTTT	CAWSASRIDTQYF
NA	NA	TRBJ2-7	TRBV7-9	12	TGTGCCAGCAGCTCGACTAACAACGAGCAGTACTTC	CASSSTNNEQYF
NA	NA	TRBJ2-3	TRBV29-1	13	TGCAGCGTTGGGAGGGGTCGGGCAGATACGCAGTATTTT	CSVGRGRADTQYF
NA	NA	TRBJ1-2	TRBV14	16	TGTGCCAGCAGCCACAAATCCAGAAATCATACCTATGGCTACACCTTC	CASSHKSRNHTYGYTF
NA	NA	TRBJ1-2	TRBV15	16	TGTGCCACCAGCGGTGGGGGGGCGGTTTCTAACTATGGCTACACCTTC	CATSGGGAVSNYGYTF
TRBD1	few	TRBJ1-2	TRBV29-1	12	TGCAGCGTTGAAGGCAGGGGGCAAGGCTACACCTTC	CSVEGRGQGYTF
TRBD1	NA	TRBJ1-2	TRBV7-9	16	TGTGCCAGCAGCCCGTTGAGGACAGGGGATAACTATGGCTACACCTTC	CASSPLRTGDNYGYTF
TRBD2	few	TRBJ2-3	TRBV5-1	13	TGCGCCAGTGGTAGCGGGAGCACAGATACGCAGTATTTT	CASGSGSTDTQYF